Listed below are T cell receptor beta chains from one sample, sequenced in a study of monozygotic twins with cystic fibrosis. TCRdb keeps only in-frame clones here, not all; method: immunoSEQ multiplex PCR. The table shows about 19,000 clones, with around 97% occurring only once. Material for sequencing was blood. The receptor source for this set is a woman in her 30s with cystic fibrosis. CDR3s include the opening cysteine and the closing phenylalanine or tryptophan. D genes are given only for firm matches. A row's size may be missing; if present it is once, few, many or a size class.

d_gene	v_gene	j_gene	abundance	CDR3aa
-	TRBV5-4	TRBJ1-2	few	CASSLGGGGYGYTF
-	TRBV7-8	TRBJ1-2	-	CASSTPNDRGGYTF
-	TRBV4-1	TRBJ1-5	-	CASSPTADPNQPQHF
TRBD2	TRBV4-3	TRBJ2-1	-	CASSQTSGDGANEQFF
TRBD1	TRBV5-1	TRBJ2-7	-	CASSSTGGSDEQYF
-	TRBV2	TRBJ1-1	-	CASSVNWNTEAFF
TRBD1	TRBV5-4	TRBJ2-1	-	CASTLHPGTGSPNEQFF
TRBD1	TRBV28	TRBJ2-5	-	CASRLPDRGRETQYF
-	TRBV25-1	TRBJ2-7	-	CASSGHHEQYF
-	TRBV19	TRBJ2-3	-	CASSINVGGVTDTQYF
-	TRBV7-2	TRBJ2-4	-	CASSSRPEGTNIQYF
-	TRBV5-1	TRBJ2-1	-	CASSPLGYNEQFF
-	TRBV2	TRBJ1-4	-	CASSEFSTNEKLFF
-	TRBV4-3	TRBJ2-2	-	CASSQDRFGGTGELFF
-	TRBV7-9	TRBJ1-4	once	CASSLGSPSSGELFF
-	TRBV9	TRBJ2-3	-	CASSVVRRGCTDTQYF
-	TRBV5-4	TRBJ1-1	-	CASSLGASTPLTTEAFF
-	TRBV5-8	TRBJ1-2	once	CASRLNVGVSYGYTF
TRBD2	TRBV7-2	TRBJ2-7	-	CASSPTPSGGAQYF
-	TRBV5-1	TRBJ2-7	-	CASSAGRYEQYF
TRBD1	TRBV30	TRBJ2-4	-	CAWRKVGQSKNIQYF
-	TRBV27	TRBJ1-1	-	CASRLGSNTEAFF
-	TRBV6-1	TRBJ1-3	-	CASSDGASGNTIYF
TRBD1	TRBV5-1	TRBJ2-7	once	CASSSYRGSYEQYF
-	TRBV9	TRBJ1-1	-	CASSVGGEPNTEAFF
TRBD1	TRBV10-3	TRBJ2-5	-	CATSPGTGRRETQYF
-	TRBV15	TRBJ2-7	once	CATSRDRVYEQYF
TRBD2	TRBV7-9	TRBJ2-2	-	CASSSLAGAVNTGELFF
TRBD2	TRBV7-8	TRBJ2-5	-	CASSIPGTTQETQYF
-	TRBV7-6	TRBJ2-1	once	CASSLAGRGNNEQFF
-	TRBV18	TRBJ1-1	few	CASSEDMNTEAFF
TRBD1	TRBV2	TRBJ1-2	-	CASSALGYDRVLF
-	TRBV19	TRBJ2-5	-	CASRIGPEVETQYF
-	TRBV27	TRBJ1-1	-	CASSLSGKGTEAFF
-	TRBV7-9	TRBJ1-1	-	CASSPDYRGAGTEAFF
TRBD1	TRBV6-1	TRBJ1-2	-	CASSEPQGIYGYTF
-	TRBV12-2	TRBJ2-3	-	CASRFTSGGTSADTQYF
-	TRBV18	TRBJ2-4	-	CASSPPEGSGKNIQYF
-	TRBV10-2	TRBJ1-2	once	CASSEWPEANYGYTF
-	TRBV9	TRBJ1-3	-	CASSGTVSGNTIYF
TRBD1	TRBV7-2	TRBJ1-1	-	CASSFRTGRAFF
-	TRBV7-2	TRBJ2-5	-	CASSLGVVTEQETQYF
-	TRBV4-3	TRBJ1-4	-	CASSLYYRQSPNEKLFF
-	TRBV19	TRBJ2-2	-	CASRKGANTGELFF
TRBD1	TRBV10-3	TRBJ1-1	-	CASTRDRGNTEAFF